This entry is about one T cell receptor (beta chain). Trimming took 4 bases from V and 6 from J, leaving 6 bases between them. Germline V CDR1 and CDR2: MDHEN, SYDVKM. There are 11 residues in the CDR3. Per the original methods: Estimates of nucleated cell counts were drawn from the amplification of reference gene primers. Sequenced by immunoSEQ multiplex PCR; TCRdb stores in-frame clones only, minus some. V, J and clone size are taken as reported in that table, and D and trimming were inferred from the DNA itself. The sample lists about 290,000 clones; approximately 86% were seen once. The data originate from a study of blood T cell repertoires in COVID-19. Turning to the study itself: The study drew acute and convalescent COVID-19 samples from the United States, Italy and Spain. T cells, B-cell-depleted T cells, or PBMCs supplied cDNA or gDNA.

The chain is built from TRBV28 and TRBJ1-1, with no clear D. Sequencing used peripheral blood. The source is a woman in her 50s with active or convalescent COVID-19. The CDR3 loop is CASSWPSEAFF. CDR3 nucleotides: TGTGCCAGCAGTTGGCCCTCTGAAGCTTTCTTT.